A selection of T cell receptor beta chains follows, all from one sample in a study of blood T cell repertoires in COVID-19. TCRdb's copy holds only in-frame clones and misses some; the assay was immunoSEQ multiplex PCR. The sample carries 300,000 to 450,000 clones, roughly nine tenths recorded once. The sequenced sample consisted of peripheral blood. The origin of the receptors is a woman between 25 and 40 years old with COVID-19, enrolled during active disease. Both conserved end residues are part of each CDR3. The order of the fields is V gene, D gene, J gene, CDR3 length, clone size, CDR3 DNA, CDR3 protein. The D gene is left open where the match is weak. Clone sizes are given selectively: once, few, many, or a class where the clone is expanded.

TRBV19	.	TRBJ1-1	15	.	TGTGCCAGTTCTGCCGGGACATCCAGGAACACTGAAGCTTTCTTT	CASSAGTSRNTEAFF
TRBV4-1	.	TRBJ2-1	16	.	TGCGCCAGCAGCCACCCTGGGACATCAAAAATCAATGAGCAGTTCTTC	CASSHPGTSKINEQFF
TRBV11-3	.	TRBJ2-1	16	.	TGTGCCAGCAGCTTAATCGGGGGGCAAGGGACGAATGAGCAGTTCTTC	CASSLIGGQGTNEQFF
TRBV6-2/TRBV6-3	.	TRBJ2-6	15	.	TGTGCCAGCAGCTCTGGGGGGTCTGGGGCCAACGTCCTGACTTTC	CASSSGGSGANVLTF
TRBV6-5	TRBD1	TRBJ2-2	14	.	TGTGCCAGCAACGGACAGGGCGGGGCCGGGGAGCTGTTTTTT	CASNGQGGAGELFF
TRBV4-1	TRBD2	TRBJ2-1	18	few	TGCGCCAGCAGCCAAGAGACCCCACTAGCGGGACTTTACAATGAGCAGTTCTTC	CASSQETPLAGLYNEQFF
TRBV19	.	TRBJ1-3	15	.	TGTGCCAGTAGTATCCCAGGAAGCTCTGGAAACACCATATATTTT	CASSIPGSSGNTIYF
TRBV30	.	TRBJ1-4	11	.	TGTGCCCTACAGACTAATGAAAAACTGTTTTTT	CALQTNEKLFF
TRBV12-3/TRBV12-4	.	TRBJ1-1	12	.	TGTGCCAGCAGTTTTGGGGCCGGAGAAGCTTTCTTT	CASSFGAGEAFF
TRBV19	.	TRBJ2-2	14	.	TGTGCCAGTAGTAAGGCAGGGGCGTCCGGGGAGCTGTTTTTT	CASSKAGASGELFF
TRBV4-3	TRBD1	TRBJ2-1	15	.	TGCGCCAGCAGCCCCGACAGGGACCTTTTTTATGAGCAGTTCTTC	CASSPDRDLFYEQFF